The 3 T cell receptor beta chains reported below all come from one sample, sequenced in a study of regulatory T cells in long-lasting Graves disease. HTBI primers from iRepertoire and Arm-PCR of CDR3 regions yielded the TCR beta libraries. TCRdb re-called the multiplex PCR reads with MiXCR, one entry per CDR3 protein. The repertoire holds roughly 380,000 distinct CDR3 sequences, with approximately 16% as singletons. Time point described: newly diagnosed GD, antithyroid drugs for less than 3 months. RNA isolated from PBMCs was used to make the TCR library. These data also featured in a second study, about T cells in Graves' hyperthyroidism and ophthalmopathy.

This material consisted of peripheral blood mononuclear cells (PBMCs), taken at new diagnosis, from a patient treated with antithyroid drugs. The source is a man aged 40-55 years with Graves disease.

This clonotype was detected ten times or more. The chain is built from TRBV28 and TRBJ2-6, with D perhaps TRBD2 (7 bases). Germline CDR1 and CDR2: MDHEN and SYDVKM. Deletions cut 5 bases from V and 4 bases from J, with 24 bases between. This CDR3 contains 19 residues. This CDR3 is CASSASRRGGFYGANVLTF. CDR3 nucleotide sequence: TGTGCCAGCAGTGCCAGTCGAAGGGGGGGCTTTTACGGGGCCAACGTCCTGACTTTC.

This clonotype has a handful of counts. The CDR3 sequence is CASSLNSGGAEETQYF. The CDR3 coding sequence is TGCGCCAGCAGCCTAAATAGCGGGGGGGCCGAAGAGACCCAGTACTTC. V usage is TRBV5-1 and J usage is TRBJ2-5; 11 positions match TRBD2. The CDR3 is 16 amino acids. In germline, CDR1 is SGHRS, CDR2 YFSETQ. V gave up 4 bases and J gave up 3 bases; unmatched junction bases: 8. Combining the CDR3 with reference TRBV5-1 and TRBJ2-5 gives the whole variable domain KAGVTQTPRYLIKTRGQQVTLSCSPISGHRSVSWYQQTPGQGLQFLFEYFSETQRNKGNFPGRFSGRQFSNSRSEMNVSTLELGDSALYLCASSLNSGGAEETQYFGPGTRLLVL.

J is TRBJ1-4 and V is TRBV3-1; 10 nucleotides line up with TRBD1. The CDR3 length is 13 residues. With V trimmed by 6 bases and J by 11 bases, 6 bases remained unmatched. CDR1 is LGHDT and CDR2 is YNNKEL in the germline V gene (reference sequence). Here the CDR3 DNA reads TGTGCCAGCAGTGCGGACAGGGGGGAGAAACTGTTTTTT. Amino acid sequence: CASSADRGEKLFF. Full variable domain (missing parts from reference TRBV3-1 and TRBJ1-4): DTAVSQTPKYLVTQMGNDKSIKCEQNLGHDTMYWYKQDSKKFLKIMFSYNNKELIINETVPNRFSPKSPDKAHLNLHINSLELGDSAVYFCASSADRGEKLFFGSGTQLSVL.